This T cell receptor (beta chain) was recovered during a study of blood T cell repertoires in COVID-19. In the study overall: Samples taken during acute and convalescent COVID-19 were collected in the United States, Italy and Spain.

The CDR3 loop spans 13 amino acids. CDR1 and CDR2 from the germline V gene are LNHDA and SQIVND (reference sequence). The V end lost 1 base, the J end lost 7 bases, and 10 bases lay between the germline ends. Method: immunoSEQ multiplex PCR; TCRdb's copy keeps in-frame clones and lacks some. Here the sample spans 250,000 or so clones, around 89% being singletons. The J gene is TRBJ1-2, the V gene TRBV19; no clear D. Material: peripheral blood. This TCR was recovered from a woman in her fifties or sixties with COVID-19, enrolled during active disease. CDR3 nucleotides: TGTGCCAGTAGTATAGTAAAGGAGTTTGGCTACACCTTC. Its translation is CASSIVKEFGYTF. Full variable domain (outside the CDR3, taken from reference TRBV19 and TRBJ1-2): DGGITQSPKYLFRKEGQNVTLSCEQNLNHDAMYWYRQDPGQGLRLIYYSQIVNDFQKGDIAEGYSVSREKKESFPLTVTSAQKNPTAFYLCASSIVKEFGYTFGSGTRLTVV.